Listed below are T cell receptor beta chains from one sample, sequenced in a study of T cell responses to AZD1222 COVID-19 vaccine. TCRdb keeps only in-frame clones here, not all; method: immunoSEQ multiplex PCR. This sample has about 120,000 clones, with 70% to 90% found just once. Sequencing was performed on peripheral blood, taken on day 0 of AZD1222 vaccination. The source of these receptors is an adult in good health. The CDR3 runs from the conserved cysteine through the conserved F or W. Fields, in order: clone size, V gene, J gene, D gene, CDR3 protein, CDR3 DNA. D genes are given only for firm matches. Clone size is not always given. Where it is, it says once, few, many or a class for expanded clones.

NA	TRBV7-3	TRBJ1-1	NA	CASSSTGHGVTEAFF	TGTGCCAGCAGCTCAACAGGGCACGGGGTCACTGAAGCTTTCTTT
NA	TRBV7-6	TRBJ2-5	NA	CASNWRGSPQETQYF	TGTGCCAGCAACTGGCGGGGCTCGCCTCAAGAGACCCAGTACTTC
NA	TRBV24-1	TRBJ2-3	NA	CATSEYTDTQYF	TGTGCCACCAGTGAATATACAGATACGCAGTATTTT
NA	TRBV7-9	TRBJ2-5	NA	CASSPWGEETQYF	TGTGCCAGCAGCCCTTGGGGGGAAGAGACCCAGTACTTC
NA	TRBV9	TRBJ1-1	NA	CASSGGSRGKGTEAFF	TGTGCCAGCAGCGGCGGTTCAAGGGGAAAGGGCACTGAAGCTTTCTTT
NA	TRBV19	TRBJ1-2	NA	CASATRAAYGYTF	TGTGCCAGTGCCACCAGGGCGGCCTATGGCTACACCTTC
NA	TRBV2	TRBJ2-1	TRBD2	CASSGRTSGRMNEQFF	TGTGCCAGCAGTGGGCGGACTAGCGGGAGGATGAATGAGCAGTTCTTC
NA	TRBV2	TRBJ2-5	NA	CASSPTDLQETQYF	TGTGCCAGCAGCCCCACGGACTTACAAGAGACCCAGTACTTC
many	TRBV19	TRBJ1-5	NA	CASSIRWEDYSNQPQHF	TGTGCCAGTAGTATAAGGTGGGAGGATTATAGCAATCAGCCCCAGCATTTT
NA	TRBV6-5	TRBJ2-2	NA	CASLRDGANTGELFF	TGTGCCAGCTTGCGCGACGGCGCGAACACCGGGGAGCTGTTTTTT
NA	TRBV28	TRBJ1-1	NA	CASTGNTEAFF	TGTGCCAGTACGGGGAACACTGAAGCTTTCTTT
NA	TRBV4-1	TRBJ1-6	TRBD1	CASSQTRTGLTPLHF	TGCGCCAGCAGCCAAACCCGGACAGGGCTAACACCCCTCCACTTT
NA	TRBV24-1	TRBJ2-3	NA	CATSDPLGTTSTDTQYF	TGTGCCACCAGTGACCCTTTGGGGACAACAAGCACAGATACGCAGTATTTT